One and the same sample provided the 26 T cell receptor beta chains below, sequenced in a study of blood T cell repertoires in COVID-19. Produced via immunoSEQ multiplex PCR; TCRdb's table is partial and in-frame only. The sample lists roughly 360,000 clones, 75% to 90% occurring once. Input material: PBMCs or T cells enriched from blood (not recorded which). The source of these receptors is a woman aged 45-59 years who had recovered from COVID-19.

The chain carries TRBV7-2 and TRBJ2-3; 11 nucleotides match TRBD2. CDR3 length: 17 amino acids. Looked up from germline, CDR1 is SGHTA and CDR2 is FQGNSA. Trimming cost V 1 base and J 1 base; bases outside gene matches: 4. In DNA, the CDR3 is TGTGCCAGCAGCTTAGGTACTAGCGGGAGTGGCACAGATACGCAGTATTTT. It translates to CASSLGTSGSGTDTQYF.

This sequence joins TRBV7-9 and TRBJ1-5, with D possibly matching TRBD1 (5 bases). V gave up 2 bases and J gave up 4 bases, with 12 bases separating them. This CDR3 is 15 amino acids long. Germline assignment: CDR1 SEHNR and CDR2 FQNEAQ (reference sequence). The CDR3 region is CASSLSSRENQPQHF. The CDR3 DNA sequence: TGTGCCAGCAGCTTATCGAGCAGGGAAAATCAGCCCCAGCATTTT.

This sequence joins TRBV12-2 and TRBJ2-7; no DNA check was done on the table's D call, TRBD1. TRBV12-2 is a pseudogene segment. This CDR3 comprises 12 residues. Written as DNA, the CDR3 is TGTGCAAGTCGCTTACAGGGGTACGAGCAGTACTTC. It yields the protein CASRLQGYEQYF.

This rearrangement joins TRBV2 to TRBJ1-6; TRBD1 is a possible D gene (5 bases). Looked up from germline, CDR1 is SNHLY and CDR2 is FYNNEI. The CDR3 consists of 15 residues. V shed 6 bases and J shed 4 bases, with 13 bases lying between them. The CDR3 coding sequence is TGTGCCAGCAGACCGACAGCTTCTTATAATTCACCCCTCCACTTT. It specifies CASRPTASYNSPLHF.

The gene calls are TRBV2 and TRBJ1-4; possibly TRBD1 for D (6 bases). The CDR3 is 14 amino acids. CDR1 is SNHLY and CDR2 is FYNNEI in the germline V gene. Trimming took off 6 bases at V and 3 bases at J, with 11 bases between the two ends. The CDR3 region has the DNA TGTGCCAGCAGGCGGGGGCTGCCTAATGAAAAACTGTTTTTT. This encodes CASRRGLPNEKLFF.

This clone was counted once. The gene calls are TRBV29-1 and TRBJ1-1; weak D call: TRBD1 (5 bases). Trimming shortened V by 7 bases and J by 0 bases, and 12 bases separated the two germline ends. This CDR3 has 13 residues. Germline loops: CDR1 SQVTM, CDR2 ANQGSEA. The CDR3 DNA reads as TGCAGCGCCGCGGACACCATGAACACTGAAGCTTTCTTT. As protein: CSAADTMNTEAFF.

V and J are TRBV19 and TRBJ1-2, with 9 positions matching TRBD1. Trimming cost V 7 bases and J 3 bases; bases outside gene matches: 9. This CDR3 comprises 15 residues. The germline V gene encodes CDR1 LNHDA and CDR2 SQIVND (reference sequence). CDR3 in DNA: TGTGCCAGTATCACGGCCGGGACAGGGCACTATGGCTACACCTTC. Amino acid sequence: CASITAGTGHYGYTF. Using reference TRBV19 and TRBJ1-2 for the parts outside the CDR3, the full variable domain is DGGITQSPKYLFRKEGQNVTLSCEQNLNHDAMYWYRQDPGQGLRLIYYSQIVNDFQKGDIAEGYSVSREKKESFPLTVTSAQKNPTAFYLCASITAGTGHYGYTFGSGTRLTVV.

The J gene is TRBJ1-1, the V gene TRBV7-9; no clear D gene. The germline V gene encodes CDR1 SEHNR and CDR2 FQNEAQ (reference sequence). V shed 4 bases and J shed 7 bases, with 7 bases lying between them. The CDR3 sequence is 11 residues long. The CDR3 region has the DNA TGTGCCAGCAGCTATGGCGGTGAAGCTTTCTTT. Protein sequence: CASSYGGEAFF.

The CDR3 DNA is TGTGCCAGTATGGGAGCCGGGACAGGGATCTATGGCTACACCTTC. It codes for CASMGAGTGIYGYTF. V gene TRBV19 combines with J gene TRBJ1-2; the match to TRBD1 covers 9 bases. CDR3 length: 15 amino acids. Germline V CDR1 and CDR2: LNHDA, SQIVND (reference sequence). The trim removed 7 bases at V and 4 bases at J, leaving 10 bases unmatched. Filled out from reference TRBV19 and TRBJ1-2, the complete variable domain reads DGGITQSPKYLFRKEGQNVTLSCEQNLNHDAMYWYRQDPGQGLRLIYYSQIVNDFQKGDIAEGYSVSREKKESFPLTVTSAQKNPTAFYLCASMGAGTGIYGYTFGSGTRLTVV.

This clone turned up a few times. The J gene is TRBJ1-3, the V gene TRBV6-5; possibly TRBD1 for D (5 bases). Trimming removed 0 bases at V and 4 bases at J, with 10 bases between. Per germline, CDR1 MNHEY and CDR2 SVGAGI. The CDR3 is made up of 15 amino acids. The CDR3 bases are TGTGCCAGCAGTTACTCAAGACAGATGGGAAACACCATATATTTT. Its translation: CASSYSRQMGNTIYF.

With regard to this clone: Additional DNA sequences in this sample encode the identical CDR3. The chain employs TRBV19 and TRBJ1-2, with TRBD1 as a possible D gene (5 bases). Trimming left V 6 bases short and J 2 bases short, with 13 bases between. Germline lookup yields CDR1 LNHDA and CDR2 SQIVND (reference sequence). The CDR3 covers 14 residues. The CDR3 here is CASSRGQGNYGYTF. In DNA form, the CDR3 reads TGTGCCAGTAGCCGAGGTCAGGGAAACTATGGCTACACCTTC. Full variable domain (rest looked up from reference TRBV19 and TRBJ1-2): DGGITQSPKYLFRKEGQNVTLSCEQNLNHDAMYWYRQDPGQGLRLIYYSQIVNDFQKGDIAEGYSVSREKKESFPLTVTSAQKNPTAFYLCASSRGQGNYGYTFGSGTRLTVV.

This CDR3 is CASSFMTGDDSPLHF. Written as DNA, the CDR3 is TGTGCCAGCAGCTTTATGACAGGGGATGATTCACCCCTCCACTTT. J is TRBJ1-6 and V is TRBV5-4; 8 bases align to TRBD1. The CDR3 is made up of 15 amino acids. The germline CDR1 and CDR2 sequences are SGHNT and YYREEE (reference sequence). V trimming: 2 bases; J trimming: 8 bases; junction bases outside the gene matches: 6.

The rearrangement joins TRBV9 to TRBJ1-2; 10 bases are a match to TRBD1. Germline V gives CDR1 SGDLS, CDR2 YYNGEE. CDR3 size: 17 residues. J lost 3 bases, V lost 3 bases, and 11 bases had no gene match. The DNA for the CDR3 is TGTGCCAGCAGCGCCCCACAGACAGGGGGCGCGTACTATGGCTACACCTTC. Protein sequence: CASSAPQTGGAYYGYTF.

The V gene is TRBV9, the J gene TRBJ2-1, with TRBD2 as a possible D gene (6 bases). V lost 3 bases to trimming and J lost 6 bases, with 16 bases between them. Germline V gene sequence: CDR1 SGDLS, CDR2 YYNGEE. This CDR3 has 15 amino acids. DNA for the CDR3: TGTGCCAGCAGCGGGAGTTGGGGGGATCTCAATGAGCAGTTCTTC. The encoded protein is CASSGSWGDLNEQFF.

The CDR3 nucleotides are TGTGCCAGCTCGCCGCCGTGGAGGGACACTGAAGCTTTCTTT. Translated, it gives CASSPPWRDTEAFF. The chain uses TRBV18 and TRBJ1-1; D gene ambiguous. Trimming left V 6 bases short and J 3 bases short, with 14 bases between. Germline-derived CDR1 and CDR2 are KGHSH and LQKENI. This CDR3 comprises 14 residues.

This chain uses TRBV7-3 with TRBJ2-4, with TRBD1 as a possible D gene (6 bases). V dropped 5 bases and J dropped 2 bases, with 16 bases sitting between them. Germline lookup yields CDR1 SGHTA and CDR2 FQGTGA. The CDR3 loop spans 16 amino acids. CDR3 nucleotide sequence: TGTGCCAGCAGCCCAGGGGTAGGGCTACCCAAAAACATTCAGTACTTC. As protein: CASSPGVGLPKNIQYF.

This chain joins TRBV10-3 and TRBJ2-3, with TRBD2 matching over 8 bases. The CDR3 runs 15 residues. J gave up 2 bases and V 8 bases, and 9 bases lay outside the gene matches. Germline V gives CDR1 ENHRY, CDR2 SYGVKD. Written as DNA, the CDR3 is TGTGCCATCGGCCCCGGACTAGCAGACACAGATACGCAGTATTTT. It encodes CAIGPGLADTDTQYF.

The chain combines TRBV6-4 with TRBJ2-7, with 7 bases matching TRBD1. The CDR3 spans 14 residues. The V segment lost 10 bases and the J segment 2 bases; nucleotides outside the gene matches: 11. Germline V gives CDR1 MRHNA, CDR2 SNTAGT. This CDR3 reads CAKNSGTATYEQYF. CDR3 coding DNA: TGTGCCAAAAACTCCGGGACAGCTACCTACGAGCAGTACTTC.

V usage is TRBV4-3 and J usage is TRBJ2-1; a possible D gene is TRBD2 (6 bases). V was clipped by 0 bases and J by 3 bases, with 18 bases between them. CDR1 and CDR2 (germline): LGHNA, YSLEER. The CDR3 extends over 18 amino acids. This CDR3 is CASSQEKVPGTLYNEQFF. CDR3 nucleotides: TGCGCCAGCAGCCAAGAGAAGGTACCAGGGACTCTCTACAATGAGCAGTTCTTC.

This clone appeared once. This chain joins TRBV5-8 and TRBJ1-5, with 10 bases aligning to TRBD1. The CDR3 contains 13 residues. With V trimmed by 3 bases and J by 6 bases, 0 bases remained unmatched. Germline CDR1 and CDR2: SGHTS and YDEGEE. The CDR3 nucleotides are TGTGCCAGCAGCTGGACAGGGGGTCAGCCCCAGCATTTT. Amino acids: CASSWTGGQPQHF.

The rearrangement uses TRBV5-4 and TRBJ1-1; the D gene is possibly TRBD1 (6 bases). V dropped 1 base and J dropped 2 bases, with 12 bases sitting between them. The length of the CDR3 is 15 residues. Germline V gene lookup returns CDR1 SGHNT and CDR2 YYREEE (reference sequence). CDR3 coding DNA: TGTGCCAGCAGCTTGTCCGGGACATTTAACACTGAAGCTTTCTTT. Its translation is CASSLSGTFNTEAFF.

The gene calls are TRBV18 and TRBJ1-4, with a weak D call TRBD1 (5 bases). The V and J ends lost 6 bases and 7 bases respectively, with 21 bases between them. The CDR3 totals 16 residues. The germline V gene encodes CDR1 KGHSH and CDR2 LQKENI. The CDR3, as DNA: TGTGCCAGCTCCCAGAGTATGGGGGGTGTGGTTGAAAAACTGTTTTTT. Its protein is CASSQSMGGVVEKLFF.

The rearrangement joins TRBV4-3 to TRBJ2-2; 8 bases align to TRBD2. Germline loops: CDR1 LGHNA, CDR2 YSLEER. The CDR3 sequence is 20 residues long. Trimming cost V 0 bases and J 6 bases; bases outside gene matches: 18. The CDR3 loop reads CASSQDPPAGVPSGAGELFF. Here the CDR3 DNA reads TGCGCCAGCAGCCAAGATCCGCCAGCGGGAGTTCCCTCCGGGGCCGGGGAGCTGTTTTTT.

The CDR3 DNA is TGTGCCAGCAGCCCAGGGTTTCCCTCAGATACGCAGTATTTT. It specifies CASSPGFPSDTQYF. The chain couples TRBV6-5 to TRBJ2-3, with D possibly matching TRBD1 (5 bases). Germline CDR1 and CDR2: MNHEY and SVGAGI. The V gene lost 6 bases and the J gene lost 4 bases, with 14 bases spanning the gap. This CDR3 has 14 residues.

The rearrangement uses TRBV5-1 and TRBJ1-5; D call uncertain. This CDR3 contains 13 residues. CDR1 is SGHRS and CDR2 is YFSETQ in the germline V gene. Trimming took off 4 bases at V and 9 bases at J, with 14 bases between the two ends. The CDR3: CASSRETAGPQHF. CDR3 nucleotides: TGCGCCAGCAGCCGGGAGACGGCAGGGCCCCAGCATTTT.

The chain couples TRBV6-4 to TRBJ1-2; 10 nucleotides agree with TRBD1. The CDR3 consists of 18 residues. Germline V lookup: CDR1 MRHNA, CDR2 SNTAGT. Trimming at V came to 0 bases and at J to 7 bases, leaving 14 bases not matched to a gene. The CDR3 reads CASSDSSRTDRGHFGYTF. The CDR3, as DNA: TGTGCCAGCAGTGACTCGAGTCGAACAGACAGGGGGCATTTTGGCTACACCTTC.